This T cell receptor (beta chain) is drawn from a study of blood T cell repertoires in COVID-19. Study-wide context: From the United States, Italy and Spain came samples of acute and convalescent COVID-19. Nucleic acid was either cDNA or gDNA, and it came from T cells, B-cell-depleted T cells, or PBMCs.

Authors' analysis steps: Amplification from reference gene primers served as the basis for estimated nucleated cell counts. TCRdb's table, derived via immunoSEQ multiplex PCR, lists solely in-frame clones and lacks some. The DNA gave D and trimming, while V, J and clone size come from that table. The sample consists of a few hundred thousand clones, about 86% of them appearing once. The V end lost 2 bases, the J end lost 0 bases, and 5 bases lay between the germline ends. Germline V CDR1 and CDR2: LGHDT, YNNKEL (reference sequence). This CDR3 spans 14 amino acids. Self-reported history from a screening survey and questionnaire set each donor's cohort.

The rearrangement links TRBV3-1 (or the pseudogene TRBV3-2) to TRBJ1-5, with D hard to call. This clonotype was obtained from a woman aged 45-65 years with acute COVID-19. The sample consisted of PBMCs or T cells enriched from blood (not recorded which). Here the CDR3 reads CASSQRGSNQPQHF. CDR3 in DNA: TGTGCCAGCAGCCAACGAGGTAGCAATCAGCCCCAGCATTTT.